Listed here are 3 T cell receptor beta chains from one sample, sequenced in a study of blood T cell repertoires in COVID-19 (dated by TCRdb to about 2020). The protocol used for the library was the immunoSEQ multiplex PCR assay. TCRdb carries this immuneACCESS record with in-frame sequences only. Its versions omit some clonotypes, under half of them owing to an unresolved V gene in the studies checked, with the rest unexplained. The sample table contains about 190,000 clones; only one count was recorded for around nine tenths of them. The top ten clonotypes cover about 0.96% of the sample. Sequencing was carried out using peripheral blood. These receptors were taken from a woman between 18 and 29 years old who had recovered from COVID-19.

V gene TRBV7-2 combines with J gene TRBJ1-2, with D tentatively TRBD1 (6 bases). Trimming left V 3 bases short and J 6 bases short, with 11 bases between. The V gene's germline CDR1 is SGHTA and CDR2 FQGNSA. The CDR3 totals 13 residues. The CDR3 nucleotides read TGTGCCAGCAGCTTGGGGGCGCCGGATGGCTACACCTTC. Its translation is CASSLGAPDGYTF.

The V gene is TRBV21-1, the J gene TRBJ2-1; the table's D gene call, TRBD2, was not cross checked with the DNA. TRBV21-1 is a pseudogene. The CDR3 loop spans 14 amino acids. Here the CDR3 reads CASIKGGAANEQFF. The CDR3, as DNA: TGTGCCAGCATCAAGGGGGGAGCTGCCAATGAGCAGTTCTTC.

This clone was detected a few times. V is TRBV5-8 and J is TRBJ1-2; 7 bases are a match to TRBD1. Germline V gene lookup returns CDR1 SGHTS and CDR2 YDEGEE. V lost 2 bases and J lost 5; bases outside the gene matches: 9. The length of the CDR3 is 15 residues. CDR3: CASSFRDRPSYGYTF. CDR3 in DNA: TGTGCCAGCAGCTTCCGGGACAGACCATCTTATGGCTACACCTTC.